Listed below are T cell receptor beta chains from one sample, sequenced in a study of blood T cell repertoires in COVID-19. Profiling relied on immunoSEQ multiplex PCR, and the TCRdb table lists in-frame clones only, not all of them. The sample records 350,000 or so clones, more than 85% being singletons. Sequences were obtained from PBMCs or T cells enriched from blood (not recorded which). The receptors come from a woman aged 30 to 39 who had recovered from COVID-19. Each CDR3 is given with its conserved first and last residue. Fields, in order: J gene, V gene, clone size, D gene, CDR3 DNA, CDR3 protein. D genes are given only for firm matches. For some rows the clone size is stated as once, few or many, or as a class when expanded; others skip it.

TRBJ2-7	TRBV7-3	.	.	TGTGCCAGCAGCCAGGAGGGGCGGGAGCAGTACTTC	CASSQEGREQYF
TRBJ2-1	TRBV5-1	.	TRBD2	TGCGCCACCAGCGATGGACTAGCGGGAGGCGAGCAGTTCTTC	CATSDGLAGGEQFF
TRBJ2-1	TRBV5-1	.	TRBD2	TGCGCCAGCAGCTTGGAGGGACTATACAATGAGCAGTTCTTC	CASSLEGLYNEQFF
TRBJ2-7	TRBV30	.	TRBD1	TGTGCCTGGAGTCCGGGACAGGGAAAGGACGAGCAGTACTTC	CAWSPGQGKDEQYF
TRBJ2-3	TRBV7-3	.	.	TGTGCCAGCAGCGAAGCTAGCACAGATACGCAGTATTTT	CASSEASTDTQYF
TRBJ1-5	TRBV28	.	TRBD1	TGTGCCAGCAGCCCGGGACAGGGTATTCAGCCCCAGCATTTT	CASSPGQGIQPQHF
TRBJ2-5	TRBV5-6	.	TRBD1	TGTGCCAGCAGCTTGACAGGGGCGGAGACCCAGTACTTC	CASSLTGAETQYF
TRBJ2-1	TRBV19	.	TRBD2	TGTGCCAGTAGTATCTCCGTGGGGGGGACTAGCTACAATGAGCAGTTCTTC	CASSISVGGTSYNEQFF
TRBJ2-1	TRBV18	.	TRBD1	TGTGCCAGCTCCGGACAGACAGGGATCTACAATGAGCAGTTCTTC	CASSGQTGIYNEQFF
TRBJ2-1	TRBV7-3	.	.	TGTGCCAGCAGCTTAAGTCGGGACACCAATGAGCAGTTCTTC	CASSLSRDTNEQFF
TRBJ2-5	TRBV19	.	.	TGTGCCACCAGTCACGGCGGCATGGAGACCCAGTACTTC	CATSHGGMETQYF
TRBJ1-5	TRBV5-1	.	TRBD1	TGCGCCAGCAGCGCCGGGACAGGGGGAAGCAATCAGCCCCAGCATTTT	CASSAGTGGSNQPQHF
TRBJ2-1	TRBV5-1	.	.	TGCGCCAGCACTACGGGGGAGGCTAGCAGCAATGAGCAGTTCTTC	CASTTGEASSNEQFF
TRBJ1-2	TRBV6-1	.	TRBD1	TGTGCCAGCAGTGAAGTAGACAGGGCGCCCTATGGCTACACCTTC	CASSEVDRAPYGYTF
TRBJ2-7	TRBV7-9	few	TRBD1	TGTGCCAGCAGCCCTCGGACAGGGGGCGAGGAGTACTTC	CASSPRTGGEEYF
TRBJ1-2	TRBV30	.	.	TGTGCCTGGGACAGCCCATATGGCTACACCTTC	CAWDSPYGYTF
TRBJ2-7	TRBV28	.	TRBD1	TGTGCCAGCAGGTTGACAGGGTCGGGGTCCTACGAGCAGTACTTC	CASRLTGSGSYEQYF
TRBJ2-2	TRBV24-1	.	.	TGTGCCACCATGACAGAGAACACCGGGGAGCTGTTTTTT	CATMTENTGELFF
TRBJ2-7	TRBV9	.	TRBD2	TGTGCCAGCAGCGTAGCAGCGGGAGTGTTCTACGAGCAGTACTTC	CASSVAAGVFYEQYF
TRBJ1-1	TRBV24-1	.	.	TGTGCCACCAGTGATTTCCGGGTCACTGAAGCTTTCTTT	CATSDFRVTEAFF
TRBJ1-2	TRBV7-9	.	TRBD1	TGTGCCAGCAGCTTAGCCGGGGGACAGCTCTATGGCTACACCTTC	CASSLAGGQLYGYTF
TRBJ2-3	TRBV9	.	TRBD1	TGTGCCAGCAGCGTAGGGACAGGAGACACAGATACGCAGTATTTT	CASSVGTGDTDTQYF
TRBJ2-1	TRBV19	once	TRBD2	TGTGCCAGTACCTGGGGCGGGAGCTCCTACAATGAGCAGTTCTTC	CASTWGGSSYNEQFF
TRBJ1-2	TRBV28	.	.	TGTGCCAGCAGTGGCCCCGCAGGGCTGGGGGGCTACACCTTC	CASSGPAGLGGYTF
TRBJ2-2	TRBV7-2	once	.	TGTGCCAGCAGCTTACTCGGGGCCGGGGAGCTGTTTTTT	CASSLLGAGELFF
TRBJ1-3	TRBV6-5	.	.	TGTGCCAGCAGCCTGACAATCTCTGGAAACACCATATATTTT	CASSLTISGNTIYF
TRBJ2-5	TRBV9	.	TRBD1	TGTGCCAGCAGCGTAGCTCCGGGGACAGGGAGGGAGGAGACCCAGTACTTC	CASSVAPGTGREETQYF
TRBJ1-4	TRBV19	.	.	TGTGCCAGTAGAGAGGTCGGGGGGACCACTAATGAAAAACTGTTTTTT	CASREVGGTTNEKLFF
TRBJ1-1	TRBV10-3	.	.	TGTGCCATCAGTACCACAGGGCTGAACACTGAAGCTTTCTTT	CAISTTGLNTEAFF
TRBJ1-1	TRBV25-1	.	.	TGTGCCAGCAGTGGGCAGAACACTGAAGCTTTCTTT	CASSGQNTEAFF
TRBJ1-1	TRBV7-9	.	.	TGTGCCAGCAGCTCGTGGGGGAGGGGGGCGCGAGCTTTCTTT	CASSSWGRGARAFF
TRBJ1-5	TRBV28	.	.	TGTGCCAGCAGGCTGCGGGGGTCGGGTCAGCCCCAGCATTTT	CASRLRGSGQPQHF
TRBJ1-6	TRBV2	once	.	TGTGCCAGCAGTGAAAGTCCGGGGAATTCACCCCTCCACTTT	CASSESPGNSPLHF
TRBJ1-5	TRBV23-1	.	.	TGCGCCAGCAGTCAACCGCAGGGCAATCAGCCCCAGCATTTT	CASSQPQGNQPQHF
TRBJ1-3	TRBV5-6	once	.	TGTGCCAGCAGCTTGGGAGTTCAGGGCTCTGGAAACACCATATATTTT	CASSLGVQGSGNTIYF
TRBJ1-5	TRBV19	.	TRBD1	TGTGCCAGTACCCCGGGACAGGGGGATCGGCCCCAGCATTTT	CASTPGQGDRPQHF
TRBJ1-2	TRBV23-1	.	.	TGCGCCAGCAGTCAATCGGGGGGGAATAGGGGATCGGGCGGCTACACCTTC	CASSQSGGNRGSGGYTF
TRBJ2-3	TRBV27	.	.	TGTGCCAGCAGCCTTGGACGTCAGGGAGATACGCAGTATTTT	CASSLGRQGDTQYF
TRBJ1-2	TRBV29-1	.	.	TGCAGCGTCGCGGACAGCTTCCCTCTCGGAGGCTACACCTTC	CSVADSFPLGGYTF
TRBJ2-2	TRBV7-2	.	.	TGTGCCAGCAAGACCCGAGGGGGCACCGGGGAGCTGTTTTTT	CASKTRGGTGELFF
TRBJ1-4	TRBV9	.	.	TGTGCCAGCAGCGCCCCCGCAGGCGATGAAAAACTGTTTTTT	CASSAPAGDEKLFF
TRBJ1-2	TRBV28	.	.	TGTGCCAGCAGGAACACAGTACCTTATGGCTACACCTTC	CASRNTVPYGYTF
TRBJ1-4	TRBV29-1	.	.	TGCAGCGTTGAAGACGGTCGAGGGGGAGAGGAAAAACTGTTTTTT	CSVEDGRGGEEKLFF
TRBJ2-1	TRBV19	.	TRBD1	TGTGCCAGTAGTATTGGGGACAGGGGCTACAATGAGCAGTTCTTC	CASSIGDRGYNEQFF
TRBJ1-2	TRBV3-1/TRBV3-2	few	.	TGTGCCAGCAGCCCTCGGACAGTCTATGGCTACACCTTC	CASSPRTVYGYTF
TRBJ1-3	TRBV6-5	once	.	TGTGCCAGCAGTACGGGTTTCGGGAACACCATATATTTT	CASSTGFGNTIYF
TRBJ1-2	TRBV6-5	.	.	TGTGCCAGCAGTTACTCGGGGGGAGTTCGCTACACCTTC	CASSYSGGVRYTF
TRBJ2-7	TRBV28	.	.	TGTGCCAGCAGACCCGGGACTTCATACGAGCAGTACTTC	CASRPGTSYEQYF
TRBJ2-7	TRBV20-1	.	.	TGCAGTGCTGGCTCAGGGAACGAGCAGTACTTC	CSAGSGNEQYF
TRBJ2-1	TRBV4-1	.	.	TGCGCCAGCAGCCAAGCCAGCAATGAGCAGTTCTTC	CASSQASNEQFF
TRBJ2-1	TRBV5-8	.	.	TGTGCCAGCAGCTTGACAGGGCTAAATGAGCAGTTCTTC	CASSLTGLNEQFF
TRBJ2-1	TRBV9	.	.	TGTGCCAGCAGCGTACAGGGGTACAATGAGCAGTTCTTC	CASSVQGYNEQFF
TRBJ2-1	TRBV9	.	TRBD1	TGTGCCAGCAGCGTATTACCCCCCCTCCCGGGACAGGGCTCCAATGAGCAGTTCTTC	CASSVLPPLPGQGSNEQFF
TRBJ1-6	TRBV15	.	.	TGTGCCACCAGCAGAGAATCCGTTTCCAATTCACCCCTCCACTTT	CATSRESVSNSPLHF
TRBJ2-2	TRBV14	.	.	TGTGCCAGCAGTCCTCTTTTATCCGGGGAGCTGTTTTTT	CASSPLLSGELFF